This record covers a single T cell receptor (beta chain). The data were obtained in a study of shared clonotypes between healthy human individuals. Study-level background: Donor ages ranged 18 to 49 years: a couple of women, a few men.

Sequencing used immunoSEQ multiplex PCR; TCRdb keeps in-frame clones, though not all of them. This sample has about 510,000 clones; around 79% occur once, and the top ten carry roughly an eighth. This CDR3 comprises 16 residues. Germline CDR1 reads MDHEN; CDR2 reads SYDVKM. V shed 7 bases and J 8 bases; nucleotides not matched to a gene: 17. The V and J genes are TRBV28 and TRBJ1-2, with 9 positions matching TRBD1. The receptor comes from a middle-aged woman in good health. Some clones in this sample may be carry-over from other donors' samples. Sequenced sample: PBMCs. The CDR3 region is CASTNHRDRARPGYTF. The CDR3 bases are TGTGCCAGCACCAACCACCGGGACAGGGCCCGGCCCGGCTACACCTTC.